This passage covers 4 T cell receptor beta chains from one sample sequenced in a study of spatial heterogeneity in lung cancer. In TCRdb, the 5' RACE reads were re-called with MiXCR into one record per CDR3 protein. The table includes tens of thousands of distinct CDR3 sequences, approximately 12% detected once. Regarding time point: sample taken at primary tumor resection. Unsorted samples of tumor, nontumor lung or frozen PBMC had their whole RNA sequenced. The sequences come from PBMCs, collected at surgery. The receptors were sampled from a male donor with early-stage non-small cell lung cancer.

In this sample, this clonotype turned up a few times. This chain joins TRBV10-3 and TRBJ1-4, with D unresolved. The CDR3 covers 17 residues. Germline V gene sequence: CDR1 ENHRY, CDR2 SYGVKD. With 4 bases removed from V and 0 bases from J, the gap between germline ends came to 15 bases. CDR3 nucleotide sequence: TGTGCCATCAGTGGGACTCCAACGAGGACAACTAATGAAAAACTGTTTTTT. The encoded protein is CAISGTPTRTTNEKLFF.

In this sample, this clonotype turned up a few times. The chain uses TRBV4-2 and TRBJ2-3, with 8 bases aligning to TRBD2. The ends lost 3 bases at V and 4 bases at J; junction bases unmatched: 6. The CDR3 extends over 15 amino acids. Germline loops: CDR1 LGHNA, CDR2 YNFKEQ. The CDR3 region is CASSHTTSGPDTQYF. CDR3 DNA: TGTGCCAGCAGCCACACAACTAGCGGTCCAGATACGCAGTATTTT.

This clonotype was picked up a small number of times. V and J are TRBV28 and TRBJ1-2; possibly TRBD1 for D (6 bases). CDR3 length: 14 amino acids. The V end lost 6 bases, the J end lost 1 base, and 12 bases lay between the germline ends. Germline CDR1 is MDHEN and CDR2 is SYDVKM. CDR3 nucleotide sequence: TGTGCCAGCAGAGAACAGGGCCTTAACTATGGCTACACCTTC. This translates into CASREQGLNYGYTF.

This clonotype has at least ten counts. The chain is built from TRBV6-2 or TRBV6-3 and TRBJ2-6; the D is unclear. V was cut by 2 bases and J by 4 bases, with 12 bases left in between. The CDR3 has 16 residues. Per germline, CDR1 MNHEY and CDR2 SVGEGT. The CDR3 DNA is TGTGCCAGCAGTTACCCCACGACACCCGGGGCCAACGTCCTGACTTTC. Its translation: CASSYPTTPGANVLTF.